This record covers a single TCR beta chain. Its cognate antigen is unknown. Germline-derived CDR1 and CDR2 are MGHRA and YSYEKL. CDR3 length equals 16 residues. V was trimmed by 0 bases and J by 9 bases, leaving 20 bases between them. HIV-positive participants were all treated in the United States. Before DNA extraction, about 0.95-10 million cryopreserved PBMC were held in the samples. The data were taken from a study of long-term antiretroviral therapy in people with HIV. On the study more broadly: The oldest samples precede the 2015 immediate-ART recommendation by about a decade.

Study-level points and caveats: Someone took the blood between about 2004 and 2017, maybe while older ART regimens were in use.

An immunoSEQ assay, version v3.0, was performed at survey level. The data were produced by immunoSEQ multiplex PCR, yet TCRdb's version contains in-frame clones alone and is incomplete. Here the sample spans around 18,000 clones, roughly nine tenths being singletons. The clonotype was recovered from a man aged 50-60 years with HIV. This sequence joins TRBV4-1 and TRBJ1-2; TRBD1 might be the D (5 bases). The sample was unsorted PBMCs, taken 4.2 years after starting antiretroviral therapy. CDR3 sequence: CASSQDSGTNELSYTF. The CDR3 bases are TGCGCCAGCAGCCAAGATTCCGGGACCAACGAGCTTAGCTACACCTTC.